The TCR beta chain under discussion was sequenced for a study of cytomegalovirus exposure and HLA in healthy donors. Overall study results and limits: Later analysis reportedly placed an Asian-associated ancestry cluster below the roughly 700-donor mean in N-insertions. Analyses of presence and absence presupposed an approximately uniform sequencing depth across donors. Across HLA loci, a later analysis found differing TCR association rates, with DRB1 most and HLA-C fewest.

The CDR3 length is 16 residues. Germline V lookup: CDR1 SGHAT, CDR2 FQNNGV. J was trimmed by 6 bases and V by 1 base; bases with no gene match: 11. The PCR was carried out with 60 Vbeta primers and 13 Jbeta primers. Original analysis: The count from a later analysis was tens of millions of unique TCR beta chains, about 9.9 million of them shared. Some clones are missing from TCRdb's copy, which holds only in-frame ones; the method was immunoSEQ multiplex PCR. V, J and clone size reflect that table, while D and trimming were determined from the DNA. The table shows 130,000 to 150,000 clones, with roughly four fifths occurring only once. This clone was counted between two and nine times. Antigen unknown.

The source material was PBMCs. This rearrangement joins TRBV11-2 to TRBJ2-7, with TRBD1 identical over 8 bases. This TCR came from a woman aged 45-65 years in good health and CMV-seronegative. CDR3 loop: CASSLVPGQVGSEQYF. The CDR3 bases are TGTGCCAGCAGCTTAGTGCCGGGACAGGTAGGCAGCGAGCAGTACTTC. The complete variable domain, with remaining parts taken from reference TRBV11-2 and TRBJ2-7, reads EAGVAQSPRYKIIEKRQSVAFWCNPISGHATLYWYQQILGQGPKLLIQFQNNGVVDDSQLPKDRFSAERLKGVDSTLKIQPAKLEDSAVYLCASSLVPGQVGSEQYFGPGTRLTVT.